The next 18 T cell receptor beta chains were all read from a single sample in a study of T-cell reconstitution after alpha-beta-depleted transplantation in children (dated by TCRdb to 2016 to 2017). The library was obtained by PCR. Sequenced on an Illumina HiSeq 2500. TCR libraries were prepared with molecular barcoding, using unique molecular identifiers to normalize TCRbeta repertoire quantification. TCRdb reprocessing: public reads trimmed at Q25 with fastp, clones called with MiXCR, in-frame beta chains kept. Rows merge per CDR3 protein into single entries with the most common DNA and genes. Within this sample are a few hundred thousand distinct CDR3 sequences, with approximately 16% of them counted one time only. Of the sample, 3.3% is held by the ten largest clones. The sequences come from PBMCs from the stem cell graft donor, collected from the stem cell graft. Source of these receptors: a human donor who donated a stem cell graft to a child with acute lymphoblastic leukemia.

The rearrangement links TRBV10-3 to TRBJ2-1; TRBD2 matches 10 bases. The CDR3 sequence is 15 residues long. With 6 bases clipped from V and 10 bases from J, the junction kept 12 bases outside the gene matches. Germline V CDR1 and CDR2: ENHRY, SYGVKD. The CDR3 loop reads CAISALRLAGREQFF. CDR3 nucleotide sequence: TGTGCCATCAGCGCCCTTAGACTAGCGGGTCGCGAGCAGTTCTTC.

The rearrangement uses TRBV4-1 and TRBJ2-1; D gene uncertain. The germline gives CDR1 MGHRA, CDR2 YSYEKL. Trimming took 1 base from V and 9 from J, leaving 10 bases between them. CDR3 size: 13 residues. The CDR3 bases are TGCGCCAGCAGCCAAGCTTTAACGACTGAGCAGTTCTTC. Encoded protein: CASSQALTTEQFF.

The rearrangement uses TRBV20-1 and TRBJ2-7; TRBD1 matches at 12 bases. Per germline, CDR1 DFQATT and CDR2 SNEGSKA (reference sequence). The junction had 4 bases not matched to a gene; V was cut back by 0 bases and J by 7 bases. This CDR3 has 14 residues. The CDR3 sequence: CSARDGTGGLEQYF. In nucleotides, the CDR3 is TGCAGTGCTAGAGATGGGACAGGGGGCTTGGAGCAGTACTTC.

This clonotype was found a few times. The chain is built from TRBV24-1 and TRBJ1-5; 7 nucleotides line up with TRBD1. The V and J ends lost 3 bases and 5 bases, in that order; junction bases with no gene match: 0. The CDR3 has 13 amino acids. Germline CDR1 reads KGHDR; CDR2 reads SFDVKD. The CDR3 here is CATSDQGDQPQHF. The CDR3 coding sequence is TGTGCCACCAGTGATCAGGGGGATCAGCCCCAGCATTTT.

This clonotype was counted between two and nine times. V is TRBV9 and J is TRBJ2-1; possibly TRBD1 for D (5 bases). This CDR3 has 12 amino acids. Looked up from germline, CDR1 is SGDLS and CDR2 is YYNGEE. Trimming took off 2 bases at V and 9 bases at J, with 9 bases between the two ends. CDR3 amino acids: CASSVPRGEQFF. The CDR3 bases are TGTGCCAGCAGCGTGCCTAGGGGTGAGCAGTTCTTC.

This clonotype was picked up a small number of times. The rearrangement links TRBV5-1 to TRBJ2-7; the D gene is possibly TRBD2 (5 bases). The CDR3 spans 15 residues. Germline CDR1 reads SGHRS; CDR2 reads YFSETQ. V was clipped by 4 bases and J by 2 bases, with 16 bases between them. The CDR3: CASSQNLDWPYEQYF. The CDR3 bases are TGCGCCAGCAGCCAGAACTTGGACTGGCCCTACGAGCAGTACTTC. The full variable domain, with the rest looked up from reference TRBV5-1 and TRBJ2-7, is KAGVTQTPRYLIKTRGQQVTLSCSPISGHRSVSWYQQTPGQGLQFLFEYFSETQRNKGNFPGRFSGRQFSNSRSEMNVSTLELGDSALYLCASSQNLDWPYEQYFGPGTRLTVT.

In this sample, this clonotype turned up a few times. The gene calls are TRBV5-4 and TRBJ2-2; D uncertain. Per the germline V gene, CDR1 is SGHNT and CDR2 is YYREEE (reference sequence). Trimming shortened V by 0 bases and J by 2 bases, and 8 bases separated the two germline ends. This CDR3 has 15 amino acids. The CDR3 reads CASSLAWGNTGELFF. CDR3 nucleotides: TGTGCCAGCAGCTTGGCCTGGGGAAACACCGGGGAGCTGTTTTTT. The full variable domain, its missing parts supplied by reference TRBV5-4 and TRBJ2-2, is ETGVTQSPTHLIKTRGQQVTLRCSSQSGHNTVSWYQQALGQGPQFIFQYYREEENGRGNFPPRFSGLQFPNYSSELNVNALELDDSALYLCASSLAWGNTGELFFGEGSRLTVL.

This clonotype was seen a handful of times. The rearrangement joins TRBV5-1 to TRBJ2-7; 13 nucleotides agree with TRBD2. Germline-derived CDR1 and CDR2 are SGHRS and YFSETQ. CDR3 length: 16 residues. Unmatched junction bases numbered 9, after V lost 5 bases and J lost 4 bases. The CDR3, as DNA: TGCGCCAGCAGTCGGGGACTAGCGGGGCTAGGATACGAGCAGTACTTC. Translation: CASSRGLAGLGYEQYF. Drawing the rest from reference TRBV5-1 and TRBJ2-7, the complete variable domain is KAGVTQTPRYLIKTRGQQVTLSCSPISGHRSVSWYQQTPGQGLQFLFEYFSETQRNKGNFPGRFSGRQFSNSRSEMNVSTLELGDSALYLCASSRGLAGLGYEQYFGPGTRLTVT.

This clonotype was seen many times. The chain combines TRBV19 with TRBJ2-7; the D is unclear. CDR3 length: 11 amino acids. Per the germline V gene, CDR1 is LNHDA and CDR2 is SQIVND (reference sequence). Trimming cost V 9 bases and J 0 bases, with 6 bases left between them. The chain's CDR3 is CASRSSYEQYF. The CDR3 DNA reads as TGTGCCAGCAGGAGCTCCTACGAGCAGTACTTC.

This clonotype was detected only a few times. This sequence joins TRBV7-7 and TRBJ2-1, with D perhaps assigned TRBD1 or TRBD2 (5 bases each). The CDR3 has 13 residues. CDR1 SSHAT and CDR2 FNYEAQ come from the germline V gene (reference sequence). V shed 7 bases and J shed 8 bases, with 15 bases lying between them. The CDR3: CASTRTVGDEQFF. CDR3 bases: TGTGCCAGCACAAGGACGGTGGGGGATGAGCAGTTCTTC.

Written as DNA, the CDR3 is TGTGCCAGCAGCTTAGTAGGGACAACCTACGAGCAGTACTTC. Translating it yields CASSLVGTTYEQYF. The rearrangement links TRBV7-8 to TRBJ2-7; perhaps TRBD1 as D (6 bases). This CDR3 is 14 amino acids long. Trimming cost V 1 base and J 2 bases, with 9 bases left between them. CDR1 and CDR2 from the germline V gene are SGHVS and FQNEAQ.

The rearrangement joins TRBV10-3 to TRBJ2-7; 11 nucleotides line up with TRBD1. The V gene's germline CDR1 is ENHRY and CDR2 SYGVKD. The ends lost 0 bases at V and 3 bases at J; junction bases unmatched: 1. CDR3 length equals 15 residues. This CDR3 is CAISESDRGLYEQYF. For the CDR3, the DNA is TGTGCCATCAGTGAGTCGGACAGGGGGCTCTACGAGCAGTACTTC.

The CDR3 loop is CASSQRAADTQYF. CDR3 nucleotides: TGTGCCAGCAGCCAACGGGCGGCAGATACGCAGTATTTT. The V call is TRBV5-6, the J call TRBJ2-3; D is undetermined. This CDR3 comprises 13 residues. Germline V gene data show CDR1 as SGHDT and CDR2 as YYEEEE. Between the trimmed V and J ends, which lost 4 bases and 4 bases, there was a span of 10 bases.

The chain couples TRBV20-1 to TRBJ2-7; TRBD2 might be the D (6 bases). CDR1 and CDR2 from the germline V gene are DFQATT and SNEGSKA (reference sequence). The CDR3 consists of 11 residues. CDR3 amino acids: CSGGTVGEQYF. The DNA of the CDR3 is TGCAGCGGGGGAACTGTGGGGGAGCAGTACTTC.

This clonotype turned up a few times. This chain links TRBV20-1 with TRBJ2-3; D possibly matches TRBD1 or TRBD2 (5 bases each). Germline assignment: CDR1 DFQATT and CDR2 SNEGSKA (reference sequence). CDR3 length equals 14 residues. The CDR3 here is CLACPGASTDTQYF. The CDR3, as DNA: TGCTTAGCATGCCCCGGGGCTAGCACAGATACGCAGTATTTT.

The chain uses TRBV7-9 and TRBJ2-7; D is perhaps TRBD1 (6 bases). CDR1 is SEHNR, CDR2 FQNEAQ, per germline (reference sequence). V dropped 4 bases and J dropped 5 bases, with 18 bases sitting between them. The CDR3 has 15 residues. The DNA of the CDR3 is TGTGCCAGCAGCTCCAACCTCGGACAGAAAAACGAGCAGTACTTC. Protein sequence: CASSSNLGQKNEQYF.

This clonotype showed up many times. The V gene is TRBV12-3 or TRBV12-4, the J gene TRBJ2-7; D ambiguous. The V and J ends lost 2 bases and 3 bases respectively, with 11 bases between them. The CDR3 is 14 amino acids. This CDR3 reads CASSLKSLYYEQYF. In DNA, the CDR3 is TGTGCCAGCAGTTTAAAAAGTCTTTACTACGAGCAGTACTTC.

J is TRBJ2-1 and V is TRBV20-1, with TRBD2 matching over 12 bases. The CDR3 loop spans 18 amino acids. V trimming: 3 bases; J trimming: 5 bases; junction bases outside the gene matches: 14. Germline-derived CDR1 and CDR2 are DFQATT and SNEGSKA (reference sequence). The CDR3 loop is CSASTTSGRRPNHNEQFF. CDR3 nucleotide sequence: TGCAGTGCTAGTACGACTAGCGGGAGACGCCCAAATCACAATGAGCAGTTCTTC.